The next 8 T cell receptor beta chains were all read from a single sample in a study of technical replicates of blood from a few donors. Sequenced by immunoSEQ multiplex PCR; TCRdb stores in-frame clones only, minus some. The sample yields more than 65,000 clones, approximately 95% seen once. Sequenced input: T cells isolated from PBMCs. These receptors were collected from a human donor in good health.

This chain uses TRBV28 with TRBJ2-1; no clear D gene. With 6 bases removed from V and 10 bases from J, the gap between germline ends came to 10 bases. Per the germline V gene, CDR1 is MDHEN and CDR2 is SYDVKM. This CDR3 is 11 amino acids long. The CDR3 sequence: CASSPRVEQFF. Written as DNA, the CDR3 is TGTGCCAGCAGCCCTAGAGTCGAGCAGTTCTTC.

This clone was found once. This chain links TRBV19 with TRBJ2-1, with TRBD2 as a possible D gene (5 bases). From germline, CDR1 is LNHDA and CDR2 SQIVND (reference sequence). CDR3 length: 14 amino acids. Trimming removed 7 bases at V and 2 bases at J, with 12 bases between. The CDR3 nucleotides are TGTGCCAGTACCTCTAGCCTAACCTACAATGAGCAGTTCTTC. Its translation is CASTSSLTYNEQFF.

The chain employs TRBV19 and TRBJ2-5; D ambiguous. V was pared by 1 base and J by 1 base, with 10 bases between. The CDR3 is 15 residues long. Germline loops: CDR1 LNHDA, CDR2 SQIVND (reference sequence). CDR3 loop: CASSIVAAFQETQYF. The CDR3 DNA follows: TGTGCCAGTAGTATAGTCGCGGCCTTCCAAGAGACCCAGTACTTC.

V gene TRBV27 combines with J gene TRBJ2-7; D might be TRBD2 (6 bases). The V and J ends lost 5 bases and 4 bases respectively, with 12 bases between them. This CDR3 has 13 amino acids. Germline loops: CDR1 MNHEY, CDR2 SMNVEV (reference sequence). The CDR3 loop is CASSIRGRYEQYF. In nucleotides, the CDR3 is TGTGCCAGCAGTATCCGGGGGAGGTACGAGCAGTACTTC.

CDR3 region: CASSLRRGRVITAQETQYF. The CDR3 DNA follows: TGCGCCAGCAGCTTGAGGCGGGGGAGGGTTATAACTGCCCAAGAGACCCAGTACTTC. This sequence joins TRBV5-1 and TRBJ2-5; TRBD2 matches 7 bases. This CDR3 is built from 19 residues. CDR1 is SGHRS and CDR2 is YFSETQ in the germline V gene. V was clipped by 1 base and J by 1 base; unmatched bases: 16.

V gene TRBV6-6 combines with J gene TRBJ1-4, with TRBD1 matching over 8 bases. The J segment lost 6 bases and the V segment lost 3 bases, leaving 3 bases of the junction unmatched. The CDR3 spans 14 residues. CDR1 and CDR2 (germline): MNHNY, SVGAGI (reference sequence). The CDR3 is CASSYGTGDEKLFF. The CDR3 nucleotides read TGTGCCAGCAGTTATGGGACAGGAGATGAAAAACTGTTTTTT.

The V gene is TRBV19, the J gene TRBJ2-7; possible D gene TRBD2, 5 bases. This CDR3 spans 14 amino acids. Germline CDR1 reads LNHDA; CDR2 reads SQIVND (reference sequence). Trimming took 3 bases from V and 3 from J, leaving 12 bases between them. In nucleotides, the CDR3 is TGTGCCAGTAGTATTGGCTCGGGGTTCTACGAGCAGTACTTC. Amino acids: CASSIGSGFYEQYF.

In this sample, this clone turned up once. V is TRBV11-3 and J is TRBJ2-1; maybe TRBD1 (6 bases). Trimming shortened V by 1 base and J by 4 bases, and 11 bases separated the two germline ends. CDR3 length equals 15 residues. Germline V gene lookup returns CDR1 SGHNT and CDR2 YENEEA. The CDR3 spells CASSLGTATYNEQFF. Written as DNA, the CDR3 is TGTGCCAGCAGCTTAGGGACAGCTACGTACAATGAGCAGTTCTTC.